This T cell receptor beta chain was recovered during a study of identical twins. Findings and limits, study-wide: Those out-of-frame alpha sequences shared by twins showed an excess of low generation probability.

In this sample, this clonotype turned up a few times. No antigen is known for it. Each CDR3 protein is one row after TCRdb ran MiXCR on the 5' RACE reads. The table has 1.5 million to 2 million distinct CDR3 sequences, roughly a third seen once; the top ten hold around 0.25%. The V gene's germline CDR1 is DFQATT and CDR2 SNEGSKA (reference sequence). The CDR3 runs to 13 residues. The rearrangement uses TRBV20-1 and TRBJ1-4; tentatively, D is TRBD1 (6 bases). Sequencing was carried out using cord blood. This sequence originates from a newborn girl in good health. Here the CDR3 DNA reads TGCAGAGCCCAACAGGGTGGCGATGAAAAACTGTTTTTT. It specifies CRAQQGGDEKLFF.